The clone carrying this T cell receptor beta chain was detected many times. The antigen remains undetermined. The sample originates from a study of beta chain features in type 1 diabetes. The CDR3 is made up of 14 amino acids. Germline V gene data show CDR1 as MGHRA and CDR2 as YSYEKL. V lost 8 bases to trimming and J lost 5 bases, with 18 bases between them. All of the isolated RNA was reverse transcribed, so expressed TCRB transcripts were sequenced. Here immunoSEQ multiplex PCR was the method, and the copy in TCRdb shows in-frame clones only, minus some. The table includes roughly 150,000 clones, 6.5% to 10% detected once. General study findings and limits: Fewer insertions but more deletions were seen at VDJ junctions in type 1 diabetes patients. Type 1 diabetes patients showed a moderate but significant shortening of TCRB CDR3s in all four CD4+ subsets.

The V and J genes are TRBV4-1 and TRBJ2-5; weak D call: TRBD2 (6 bases). The receptor comes from a woman younger than 30 with type 1 diabetes. Sequencing input: central memory CD4+ T cells from blood. CDR3 protein: CASGRVGEVETQYF. The CDR3 region has the DNA TGCGCCAGCGGCCGCGTAGGGGAGGTGGAGACCCAGTACTTC.